Reported below is one T cell receptor beta chain. This sample stems from a study of blood T cell repertoires in COVID-19. At the level of the study: PBMCs, B-cell-depleted T cells, or T cells provided the cDNA or gDNA that made up the material.

The method was immunoSEQ multiplex PCR; TCRdb's version includes in-frame clones alone and lacks a portion of them. In the table there are some 150,000 clones, 75% to 80% of which are singletons. The CDR3 is made up of 14 amino acids. The trim removed 5 bases at V and 7 bases at J, leaving 7 bases unmatched. Germline V gene sequence: CDR1 MNHEY, CDR2 SVGEGT. The chain carries TRBV6-2 or TRBV6-3 and TRBJ1-2; 10 bases match TRBD1. The sample consisted of peripheral blood. The clonotype comes from a woman older than 75 with acute or convalescent COVID-19. CDR3 protein: CASSRGQGPGGYTF. CDR3 coding DNA: TGTGCCAGCAGTCGGGGACAGGGGCCCGGTGGCTACACCTTC.